The 16 T cell receptor beta chains below come from one sample, sequenced in a study of Tregs in tolerant kidney transplant recipients. The method was immunoSEQ multiplex PCR; TCRdb's version includes in-frame clones alone and lacks a portion of them. The sample has roughly 50,000 clones. The specimen comprised CD4+ T cells from blood, sampled before the transplant. The receptors were gathered from a human donor who received a combined kidney and bone marrow transplant.

Worth noting for this clone: The read terminates 3 residues ahead of where the CDR3 ends, so the germline J gene completes it. The chain joins TRBV13 to TRBJ1-6; TRBD1 might be the D (6 bases). Trimming stripped 2 bases from V and 9 bases from J, with 14 bases between. The CDR3 sequence is 15 residues long. Germline V CDR1 and CDR2: PRHDT, FYEKMQ (reference sequence). The DNA read from the CDR3 is TGTGCCAGCAGCTTACGGGGGGGCACGGCTTCACCC. Amino acids: CASSLRGGTASP. From start to end, the CDR3 is CASSLRGGTASPLHF.

Points on this clone: The read ends 3 residues shy of where the CDR3 ends; the end is completed using the germline J gene. The gene calls are TRBV7-2 and TRBJ1-1, with TRBD1 as a possible D gene (5 bases). V was shortened by 5 bases and J by 3 bases, with 13 bases between the two germline ends. Germline V lookup: CDR1 SGHTA, CDR2 FQGNSA. The CDR3 length is 14 residues. The CDR3 spells CASSPDSRDTEAFF. CDR3 bases read: TGTGCCAGCAGCCCCGACAGTCGGGACACTGAA.

Concerning this clone: The read gets to within 3 residues of the CDR3 end, and the germline J gene fills in the rest. The V gene is TRBV10-1, the J gene TRBJ2-6; weak D call: TRBD1 (5 bases). Germline lookup yields CDR1 WNHNN and CDR2 SYGVQD (reference sequence). V dropped 3 bases and J dropped 1 base, with 16 bases sitting between them. The CDR3 totals 18 residues. The covered CDR3 bases are TGCGCCAGCAGTGACAGGGTCCCCTACTTATCTGGGGCCAACGTC. Its translation is CASSDRVPYLSGANV. The whole CDR3 reads CASSDRVPYLSGANVLTF.

Regarding this clone: The sequence runs out 3 residues before the end of the CDR3; the remainder is reconstructed from the germline J gene. The chain employs TRBV30 and TRBJ2-5; D possibly corresponds to TRBD1 (5 bases). In germline, CDR1 is GTSNPN, CDR2 SVGIG (reference sequence). The length of the CDR3 is 18 residues. V shed 0 bases and J shed 1 base, with 21 bases lying between them. The CDR3 loop reads CAWSVEYGAATLQETQYF. The covered CDR3 bases are TGTGCCTGGAGTGTAGAATATGGGGCCGCTACTCTCCAAGAGACC.

Remarks on this clone: The missing CDR3 end, 3 residues past where the read stops, is filled in from the germline J gene. V usage is TRBV5-4 and J usage is TRBJ2-3; TRBD2 agrees at 12 bases. The CDR3 extends over 16 amino acids. The trim removed 4 bases at V and 6 bases at J, leaving 9 bases unmatched. Germline-derived CDR1 and CDR2 are SGHNT and YYREEE (reference sequence). The CDR3 reads CASSTSTSGSRDTQYF. CDR3 DNA, as far as it was read: TGTGCCAGCAGCACCTCGACTAGCGGGAGTCGGGATACG. The complete variable domain, with remaining parts taken from reference TRBV5-4 and TRBJ2-3, reads ETGVTQSPTHLIKTRGQQVTLRCSSQSGHNTVSWYQQALGQGPQFIFQYYREEENGRGNFPPRFSGLQFPNYSSELNVNALELDDSALYLCASSTSTSGSRDTQYFGPGTRLTVL.

Worth noting for this clone: The read is 3 residues too short to cover the CDR3 end, so that end is filled in from the germline J gene. The chain employs TRBV20-1 and TRBJ2-1; D gene uncertain. The CDR3 totals 13 residues. CDR1 and CDR2 (germline): DFQATT, SNEGSKA (reference sequence). V dropped 1 base and J dropped 2 bases, with 6 bases sitting between them. The CDR3 reads CSARGQAYNEQFF. The CDR3 bases that were read are TGCAGTGCTAGAGGTCAGGCCTACAATGAG.

In the case of this clone: The sequence runs out 3 residues before the end of the CDR3; the remainder is reconstructed from the germline J gene. The chain combines TRBV7-2 with TRBJ2-3; D tentatively reads TRBD1 or TRBD2 (5 bases each). The V gene lost 4 bases and the J gene lost 4 bases, with 9 bases spanning the gap. CDR1 is SGHTA, CDR2 FQGNSA, per germline. CDR3 size: 13 residues. CDR3 DNA (partial): TGTGCCAGCAGCTCGAGGGGAGCAGATACG. It specifies CASSSRGADT. The full CDR3 sequence reads CASSSRGADTQYF.

Remarks on this clone: The CDR3 goes on 3 residues after the read ends, and that part is filled in from the germline J gene. V gene TRBV5-4 combines with J gene TRBJ2-3, with 8 bases matching TRBD2. The germline gives CDR1 SGHNT, CDR2 YYREEE (reference sequence). The length of the CDR3 is 15 residues. The V gene end was trimmed by 2 bases and the J gene end by 2 bases; junction bases not matched to a gene: 4. CDR3 residues: CASSFGTRDTDTQYF. Partial CDR3 DNA: TGTGCCAGCAGCTTCGGGACTAGAGACACAGATACG.

A word on this clone: The read ends 3 residues shy of where the CDR3 ends; the end is completed using the germline J gene. This chain uses TRBV6-1 with TRBJ1-2, with TRBD1 matching 10 bases. This CDR3 is built from 14 residues. Trimming took 4 bases from V and 7 from J; bases not matched to a gene: 6. The germline gives CDR1 MNHNS, CDR2 SASEGT. This CDR3 is CASSAGTGAAGYTF. CDR3 DNA, as far as it was read: TGTGCCAGCAGTGCCGGGACAGGGGCCGCTGGC.

Concerning this clone: The read falls 3 residues short of the CDR3 end, and the missing part is taken from the germline J gene. The rearrangement links TRBV7-8 to TRBJ1-2; 7 bases map to TRBD1. V shed 5 bases and J 2 bases; nucleotides not matched to a gene: 2. This CDR3 is built from 13 residues. Germline loops: CDR1 SGHVS, CDR2 FQNEAQ. CDR3 DNA (partial): TGTGCCAGCAGCCCGGACAGGAACTATGGC. It encodes CASSPDRNYG. The full CDR3 protein is CASSPDRNYGYTF.

Remarks on this clone: Coverage ceases 3 residues before the CDR3 finishes, and the germline J gene fills in the end. The chain employs TRBV20-1 and TRBJ1-2; D possibly corresponds to TRBD1 (6 bases). Trimming removed 1 base from V and 7 bases from J, with 19 bases in between. Germline CDR1 is DFQATT and CDR2 is SNEGSKA (reference sequence). The CDR3 sequence is 15 residues long. The CDR3 protein is CSARGADSRLGGYTF. The sequenced CDR3 bases are TGCAGTGCTAGAGGTGCGGACAGTCGCCTTGGTGGC.

Worth noting for this clone: The read comes to an end 3 residues before the CDR3 does, leaving the germline J gene to fill in the end. The gene calls are TRBV19 and TRBJ1-1; D might be TRBD1 (6 bases). CDR1 and CDR2 from the germline V gene are LNHDA and SQIVND (reference sequence). V lost 0 bases, J lost 1 base, and 9 bases lay in between. There are 15 residues in the CDR3. The DNA read from the CDR3 is TGTGCCAGTAGTATAGAGGCCAGGGGGAACACTGAA. As protein: CASSIEARGNTE. The entire CDR3 is CASSIEARGNTEAFF.

Notes on this clone: The read falls 3 residues short of the CDR3 end, and the missing part is taken from the germline J gene. This chain connects TRBV9 to TRBJ1-2, with 7 positions matching TRBD1. Germline loops: CDR1 SGDLS, CDR2 YYNGEE. V shed 3 bases, J shed 0 bases, and the junction held 5 bases outside the gene matches. The CDR3 has 15 amino acids. The CDR3 bases that were read are TGTGCCAGCAGCGAGGGACAGACACCTAACTATGGC. Its protein is CASSEGQTPNYG. The entire CDR3 protein reads CASSEGQTPNYGYTF.

Points on this clone: The CDR3 is cut off 3 residues early in the read; its end comes from the germline J gene. The chain has TRBV5-1 and TRBJ2-3; perhaps TRBD2 as D (5 bases). The CDR3 totals 15 residues. The germline V and J ends were trimmed by 2 bases and 0 bases, with 10 bases remaining between them. The germline gives CDR1 SGHRS, CDR2 YFSETQ. The CDR3 here is CASSLNGESTDTQYF. The DNA read from the CDR3 is TGCGCCAGCAGCTTAAACGGGGAGAGCACAGATACG. Looking up the rest from reference TRBV5-1 and TRBJ2-3 gives the full variable domain: KAGVTQTPRYLIKTRGQQVTLSCSPISGHRSVSWYQQTPGQGLQFLFEYFSETQRNKGNFPGRFSGRQFSNSRSEMNVSTLELGDSALYLCASSLNGESTDTQYFGPGTRLTVL.

Comment on this clone: The CDR3 goes on 3 residues after the read ends, and that part is filled in from the germline J gene. The rearrangement uses TRBV2 and TRBJ2-7, with 7 bases aligning to TRBD2. CDR3 size: 14 residues. Trimming cost V 3 bases and J 2 bases; bases outside gene matches: 4. The germline V gene encodes CDR1 SNHLY and CDR2 FYNNEI. The DNA read from the CDR3 is TGTGCCAGCAGTGAGGTAGCGGGCGCCTACGAG. Encoded protein: CASSEVAGAYE. The full CDR3 is CASSEVAGAYEQYF.

Details on this clone: Sequencing ends 3 residues short of the CDR3 end; the germline J gene provides the rest. The chain employs TRBV20-1 and TRBJ2-5, with 8 bases aligning to TRBD2. CDR1 and CDR2 from the germline V gene are DFQATT and SNEGSKA (reference sequence). V shed 3 bases and J 2 bases; nucleotides not matched to a gene: 8. This CDR3 is 15 amino acids long. The CDR3 sequence is CSASPSGGRQETQYF. Incomplete CDR3 DNA: TGCAGTGCTAGCCCCTCGGGGGGGCGGCAAGAGACC.